This T cell receptor beta chain was identified in a study of graft-versus-host responses after intestinal transplantation. CDR3 size: 17 residues. In germline, CDR1 is SGHAT, CDR2 FQNNGV. TCRdb's copy holds only in-frame clones and misses some; the assay was immunoSEQ multiplex PCR. Of about 70,000 clones detected, 85% to 95% appear once; the ten largest clones hold around 0.54%. Comment on this clone: The antigen is undetermined. A read error may produce the germline difference seen at one junction end. Different DNA sequences within this sample yield the same CDR3.

The chain employs TRBV11-2 and TRBJ2-5, with TRBD1 matching over 9 bases. The sequencing here drew on unstimulated CD8+ T cells sorted from spleen or lymph node cells, taken before intestinal transplant. The TCR sequence derives from a human donor who received an intestinal transplant. The CDR3 loop reads CASSLDRDREYQETQYF. The DNA for the CDR3 is TGCGCCAGCAGCTTAGATAGGGACAGGGAGTACCAAGAGACCCAGTACTTC.